Detailed here is one TCR beta chain. What it binds is not known. This sample is drawn from a study of vaccination and CD4 T cells after COVID-19. Germline-derived CDR1 and CDR2 are LNHNV and YYDKDF (reference sequence). Trimming took off 1 base at V and 0 bases at J, with 7 bases between the two ends. This CDR3 is 15 amino acids long. The Oncomine TCR Beta short-read assay was applied to DNA of cultured CD4+ T cells. MiXCR, applied by TCRdb to the PCR reads, yields one record per CDR3 protein. The repertoire holds 7,500 to 10,000 distinct CDR3 sequences, with about 28% as singletons. Treatment denoted: roughly 10-day PBMC culture with coronavirus spike peptide pools or control peptides (ViraFEST assay). Positive SARS-CoV-2 PCR tests in convalescent patients dated from March to December 2020, pre-Alpha, Beta and Delta. Cell culture was performed with roughly 1.8 million PBMCs per well in the presence of approximately 10 IU/ml IL-2 and about 9.4 ug/ml peptide pools.

The V call is TRBV15, the J call TRBJ2-1, with D tentatively TRBD2 (5 bases). Material: CD4+ T cells from blood, cultured in vitro, obtained after SARS-CoV-2 vaccination. This TCR derives from a human donor who had recovered from COVID-19. In nucleotides, the CDR3 is TGTGCCACCAGCAGAGTTAGCGCCTCCTACAATGAGCAGTTCTTC. Protein product: CATSRVSASYNEQFF.